This T cell receptor beta chain was observed in a study of T cell repertoires in cytomegalovirus infection (dated by TCRdb to the late 2010s). At the level of the whole study: Donor HLA type was relevant to the analysis, because carriage of CMV infection together with the matching HLA type was indicated by public TCR beta signatures. The study at large found these results: In both this cohort and an independent roughly 400-donor cohort, the cumulative frequency of public TCR beta family members distinguished carriers of CMV infection plus the relevant HLA type. The ex vivo response was dominated by HLA-C-restricted CMV-specific TCR beta clonotypes, and the single most frequent clonotype in two of eight donors was supplied by these HLA-C-restricted clonotypes.

This clonotype was detected ten times or more. Its binding antigen is unknown. Base qualities were left out, and no much larger clone turns up one base away. This sample was sequenced with an Illumina HiSeq 1500. TCRdb trimmed the raw reads at Q25, called clones with MiXCR and kept productive beta chains. Rows are unified per CDR3 protein, each entry keeping the most common DNA and genes. The sample records more than 400,000 distinct CDR3 sequences, less than 30% of which are singletons. Of the sample, over 10% is held by the ten largest clones. The V and J ends are trimmed by 5 bases and 1 base, leaving 18 bases between them. The CDR3 starts with the cysteine, ends with the phenylalanine, and has 16 residues. The entry retains the CDR3 DNA only, 48 bases that are in frame from base 1. The germline V gene yields SGHVS for CDR1 and FQNEAQ for CDR2.

This receptor was taken from a human donor in good health (CMV status not recorded). Some clones in this sample may be carry-over from other donors' samples. The specimen was PBMCs. The chain uses TRBV7-8 and TRBJ2-7; TRBD1 is perhaps the D gene, given 5 matching bases. The DNA sequence follows: TGTGCCAGCAGCACACAACAGGCCCTCCCATCCTACGAGCAGTACTTC. Translated, it gives CASSTQQALPSYEQYF.